The 26 T cell receptor beta chains in this list originate from one sample, sequenced in a study of blood T cell repertoires in COVID-19. Assay: immunoSEQ multiplex PCR; the TCRdb copy retains only in-frame clones and omits some. The sample has under 200,000 clones; over 70% are singletons. Sequences were obtained from peripheral blood. These receptors were obtained from a man in his 60s with active or convalescent COVID-19.

V and J are TRBV7-9 and TRBJ1-6; D gene uncertain. This CDR3 spans 16 amino acids. V lost 6 bases, J lost 0 bases, and 12 bases lay in between. The germline gives CDR1 SEHNR, CDR2 FQNEAQ (reference sequence). Written as DNA, the CDR3 is TGTGCCAGCAGGGGCCTCGATAGCTCCTATAATTCACCCCTCCACTTT. It specifies CASRGLDSSYNSPLHF.

The chain couples TRBV19 to TRBJ2-6, with 9 bases identical to TRBD1. This CDR3 has 16 residues. Losses at the gene ends were 9 bases for V and 0 bases for J; bases not matched to a gene: 6. Germline values: CDR1 LNHDA, CDR2 SQIVND (reference sequence). The CDR3 loop is CASRTGARSGANVLTF. The CDR3 DNA sequence: TGTGCCAGCCGGACAGGGGCTCGCTCTGGGGCCAACGTCCTGACTTTC.

This sequence joins TRBV28 and TRBJ2-7; the D gene is possibly TRBD2 (5 bases). CDR1 is MDHEN, CDR2 SYDVKM, per germline. The CDR3 has 15 amino acids. V lost 5 bases and J lost 1, with 15 bases in between. The CDR3 DNA is TGTGCCAGCAGTGTAGGAGGATTCGTGTCCTACGAGCAGTACTTC. This translates into CASSVGGFVSYEQYF.

The rearrangement links TRBV30 to TRBJ2-4; D possibly corresponds to TRBD1 (6 bases). The CDR3 length is 14 residues. Trimming took 3 bases from V and 4 from J, leaving 13 bases between them. Germline CDR1 GTSNPN, CDR2 SVGIG (reference sequence). The chain's CDR3 is CAWSPGHQKNIQYF. In DNA, the CDR3 is TGTGCCTGGAGCCCGGGACACCAAAAAAACATTCAGTACTTC.

The chain links TRBV5-5 to TRBJ2-3, with 11 nucleotides matching TRBD1. The germline V gene has CDR1 SGHKS and CDR2 YYEKEE (reference sequence). This CDR3 region has 15 residues. Losses at the gene ends were 3 bases for V and 4 bases for J; bases not matched to a gene: 4. In DNA, the CDR3 is TGTGCCAGCAGCTCTCGGACAGGGGGCGCAGATACGCAGTATTTT. Protein: CASSSRTGGADTQYF.

This chain connects TRBV29-1 to TRBJ2-2, with 7 bases aligning to TRBD2. V dropped 7 bases and J dropped 5; count of bases not matched to a gene: 7. CDR3 length: 13 amino acids. Germline values: CDR1 SQVTM, CDR2 ANQGSEA. Written as DNA, the CDR3 is TGCAGCGCCGCCCCGGGGGGAACCGGGGAGCTGTTTTTT. This codes for CSAAPGGTGELFF.

This chain connects TRBV7-8 to TRBJ2-3; 10 bases align to TRBD2. This CDR3 has 17 amino acids. V lost 5 bases and J lost 2; bases outside the gene matches: 10. Per the germline V gene, CDR1 is SGHVS and CDR2 is FQNEAQ. As DNA, the CDR3 is TGTGCCAGCAGCCCCATGCCAGCGGGAGGGGTCACAGATACGCAGTATTTT. Amino acid sequence: CASSPMPAGGVTDTQYF. The full variable domain, rest sourced from reference TRBV7-8 and TRBJ2-3, is GAGVSQSPRYKVAKRGQDVALRCDPISGHVSLFWYQQALGQGPEFLTYFQNEAQLDKSGLPSDRFFAERPEGSVSTLKIQRTQQEDSAVYLCASSPMPAGGVTDTQYFGPGTRLTVL.

The chain employs TRBV11-2 and TRBJ1-1, with 10 bases that match TRBD1. This CDR3 is 14 amino acids long. Germline V gene lookup returns CDR1 SGHAT and CDR2 FQNNGV. The V segment lost 1 base and the J segment 7 bases; nucleotides outside the gene matches: 3. The DNA of the CDR3 is TGTGCCAGCAGCTTAGGGGACAGGGGTGGTGAAGCTTTCTTT. Translated, it gives CASSLGDRGGEAFF.

This clone was seen a few times. DNA of the CDR3: TGTGCCAGCAGCAATCCCGGGACAGGGTTCTACGAGCAGTACTTC. This encodes CASSNPGTGFYEQYF. V usage is TRBV6-5 and J usage is TRBJ2-7; TRBD1 aligns across 9 bases. CDR1 MNHEY and CDR2 SVGAGI come from the germline V gene. This CDR3 has 15 residues. J lost 3 bases, V lost 6 bases, and 9 bases had no gene match.

The chain employs TRBV20-1 and TRBJ2-5; no firm D call. The germline CDR1 and CDR2 sequences are DFQATT and SNEGSKA (reference sequence). The CDR3 spans 13 residues. V was clipped by 3 bases and J by 1 base, with 9 bases between them. The CDR3, as DNA: TGCAGTGCTAGTGTGGGCTCCCAAGAGACCCAGTACTTC. This encodes CSASVGSQETQYF.

J is TRBJ2-2 and V is TRBV5-8; a weak D match, TRBD1 (6 bases). The CDR3 loop spans 14 amino acids. V was clipped by 4 bases and J by 6 bases, with 13 bases between them. Germline V CDR1 and CDR2: SGHTS, YDEGEE. CDR3 region: CASSRYRVPGELFF. The CDR3 DNA reads as TGTGCCAGCAGCCGCTACAGGGTTCCCGGGGAGCTGTTTTTT.

This clone appeared once. The CDR3 nucleotides read TGTGCCAGCAGCTTATCTAGCGGGAGGATAGATACGCAGTATTTT. Translated: CASSLSSGRIDTQYF. The J gene is TRBJ2-3, the V gene TRBV7-9, with 11 bases lining up with TRBD2. Germline CDR1 is SEHNR and CDR2 is FQNEAQ (reference sequence). V lost 2 bases to trimming and J lost 5 bases; unmatched junction nucleotides: 3. The CDR3 is made up of 15 amino acids.

This clone was observed a single time. The chain carries TRBV11-2 and TRBJ2-1, with 9 nucleotides matching TRBD2. The CDR3 runs 16 residues. Germline-derived CDR1 and CDR2 are SGHAT and FQNNGV. The trim removed 5 bases at V and 2 bases at J, leaving 7 bases unmatched. The CDR3 nucleotides are TGTGCCAGCAGCCCAGGGTCTAGCGGGACCTACAATGAGCAGTTCTTC. It translates to CASSPGSSGTYNEQFF. Supplemented by reference TRBV11-2 and TRBJ2-1, the full variable domain reads EAGVAQSPRYKIIEKRQSVAFWCNPISGHATLYWYQQILGQGPKLLIQFQNNGVVDDSQLPKDRFSAERLKGVDSTLKIQPAKLEDSAVYLCASSPGSSGTYNEQFFGPGTRLTVL.

This rearrangement joins TRBV7-6 to TRBJ2-3, with D perhaps matching TRBD1 (5 bases). CDR3 length: 15 amino acids. Between the trimmed V and J ends, which lost 6 bases and 1 base, there was a span of 14 bases. The germline V gene encodes CDR1 SGHVS and CDR2 FNYEAQ. CDR3 amino acids: CASRLQATGTDTQYF. For the CDR3, the DNA is TGTGCCAGCAGGCTACAGGCCACGGGCACAGATACGCAGTATTTT.

The V and J genes are TRBV5-1 and TRBJ2-3, with TRBD1 matching over 9 bases. This CDR3 region has 13 residues. CDR1 and CDR2 from the germline V gene are SGHRS and YFSETQ. Trimming removed 8 bases from V and 4 bases from J; junction bases left unmatched: 5. This CDR3 is CASQQGASDTQYF. As DNA, the CDR3 is TGCGCCAGTCAACAGGGGGCCTCAGATACGCAGTATTTT.

J is TRBJ1-2 and V is TRBV28, with no clear D. This CDR3 region has 12 residues. Trimming took 9 bases from V and 8 from J, leaving 16 bases between them. In germline, CDR1 is MDHEN, CDR2 SYDVKM. DNA of the CDR3: TGTGCCAGTCTGGGAGGGAGACGGGGCTACACCTTC. Its translation: CASLGGRRGYTF.

This clone was seen only a few times. The chain links TRBV3-1 (or the pseudogene TRBV3-2) to TRBJ2-1, with no clear D. CDR3 size: 14 residues. Trimming pared 4 bases from V and 2 bases from J, leaving 9 bases between. Per the germline V gene, CDR1 is LGHDT and CDR2 is YNNKEL (reference sequence). The CDR3 DNA sequence: TGTGCCAGCAGCCCCTCTAGGACCTACAATGAGCAGTTCTTC. Translation gives CASSPSRTYNEQFF.

The chain is built from TRBV29-1 and TRBJ1-4; no reliable D call. V shed 4 bases and J shed 0 bases, with 6 bases lying between them. The CDR3 totals 13 residues. Germline values: CDR1 SQVTM, CDR2 ANQGSEA. The CDR3 here is CSVAGTTNEKLFF. The CDR3 nucleotides are TGCAGCGTTGCAGGCACAACTAATGAAAAACTGTTTTTT.

The chain combines TRBV29-1 with TRBJ2-1; TRBD2 matches at 11 bases. Germline trimming cut 4 bases from V and 6 bases from J; bases unmatched to any gene: 11. This CDR3 comprises 16 residues. CDR1 is SQVTM, CDR2 ANQGSEA, per germline. Here the CDR3 reads CSVGLAGGPLANEQFF. CDR3 coding DNA: TGCAGCGTTGGTTTAGCGGGAGGGCCTCTCGCCAATGAGCAGTTCTTC.

This chain uses TRBV6-5 with TRBJ2-7; 11 nucleotides match TRBD1. Germline V lookup: CDR1 MNHEY, CDR2 SVGAGI. Losses at the gene ends were 6 bases for V and 3 bases for J; bases not matched to a gene: 7. This CDR3 region has 15 residues. CDR3 loop: CASRSTGTGGYEQYF. Here the CDR3 DNA reads TGTGCCAGCAGATCAACCGGGACAGGGGGCTACGAGCAGTACTTC.

The chain has TRBV4-1 and TRBJ2-7; tentative D call: TRBD1 (6 bases). V dropped 3 bases and J dropped 2 bases, with 11 bases sitting between them. CDR1 and CDR2 (germline): MGHRA, YSYEKL. The CDR3 contains 14 residues. The chain's CDR3 is CASSQETGTYEQYF. Here the CDR3 DNA reads TGCGCCAGCAGCCAGGAGACAGGAACCTACGAGCAGTACTTC.

The rearrangement links TRBV7-2 to TRBJ2-7, with D unclear. V was pared by 3 bases and J by 6 bases, with 9 bases between. The CDR3 has 12 amino acids. Germline-derived CDR1 and CDR2 are SGHTA and FQGNSA. The CDR3 spells CASSLIVPEQYF. CDR3 in DNA: TGTGCCAGCAGCTTGATAGTACCCGAGCAGTACTTC.

J is TRBJ2-5 and V is TRBV5-4, with D possibly matching TRBD2 (5 bases). The germline gives CDR1 SGHNT, CDR2 YYREEE (reference sequence). The ends were cut back, 4 bases at V and 5 bases at J, with 12 bases in the middle. This CDR3 is 13 amino acids long. In DNA form, the CDR3 reads TGTGCCAGCAGCGCCGACTACGGGGAGACCCAGTACTTC. It is translated as CASSADYGETQYF.

The chain uses TRBV28 and TRBJ2-1, with a weak D call TRBD1 (9 bases). CDR1 is MDHEN, CDR2 SYDVKM, per germline. Deletions cut 8 bases from V and 3 bases from J, with 29 bases between. This CDR3 contains 19 residues. The CDR3 bases are TGTGCCAGCCGGCGCGAGGACAGGGGTGGTCTAGCGGGCTACAATGAGCAGTTCTTC. Residues: CASRREDRGGLAGYNEQFF.

The J gene is TRBJ1-2, the V gene TRBV29-1; D is ambiguous. CDR1 is SQVTM, CDR2 ANQGSEA, per germline. This CDR3 has 10 amino acids. Deletions cut 4 bases from V and 6 bases from J, with 6 bases between. The CDR3: CSVVSNGYTF. CDR3 coding DNA: TGCAGCGTTGTAAGCAATGGCTACACCTTC. Full variable domain (remainder filled in from reference TRBV29-1 and TRBJ1-2): SAVISQKPSRDICQRGTSLTIQCQVDSQVTMMFWYRQQPGQSLTLIATANQGSEATYESGFVIDKFPISRPNLTFSTLTVSNMSPEDSSIYLCSVVSNGYTFGSGTRLTVV.

J is TRBJ1-4 and V is TRBV7-6, with 8 bases lining up with TRBD1. Germline CDR1 and CDR2: SGHVS and FNYEAQ. V lost 2 bases to trimming and J lost 7 bases; unmatched junction nucleotides: 6. This CDR3 is built from 15 residues. The CDR3 is CASSLQGAAGEKLFF. As DNA, the CDR3 is TGTGCCAGCAGCTTACAGGGGGCGGCGGGTGAAAAACTGTTTTTT.